This entry describes one T cell receptor (beta chain). Which antigen it targets is not known. Per-nucleotide qualities are absent, and no much larger clonotype sits a single base away. These data come from a study of shared clonotypes between healthy human individuals (dated by TCRdb to 2020 to 2022). Regarding the complete study: The cohort included a few men and a couple of women between 18 and 49 years of age. For each donor, three plates each were used for CD4 naive and CD4 memory, two plates were used for CD8 naive, and one plate was used for CD8 memory. The study deeply sequenced blood TCR repertoires of five healthy adults to estimate repertoire size and the extent of clonotype sharing between individuals. Libraries were prepared and TCR repertoires were sequenced by different laboratories using diverse techniques, in order to increase sequencing depth and limit assay-specific biases. Per donor, leukapheresis produced somewhere between about 0.94 and 10 billion PBMCs.

Healthy HIV-negative adults with no recently reported acute infections or vaccinations were included as donors. All donors were Caucasian adults living in Nashville, Tennessee, USA. CD4+ T cells were enriched by magnetic negative selection, after which naive cells were positively selected on CD45RA and the negative fraction was taken as the memory subset. Blood was collected by leukapheresis, and PBMCs were isolated by Ficoll-Histopaque density gradient centrifugation and then cryopreserved in liquid nitrogen vapor phase. Purity and quantity of every magnetically sorted T cell population were checked by analytical flow cytometry. Each sorted fraction had its genomic DNA isolated and then quantified by UV absorbance on a Nanodrop 2000c. Using the deep immunoSEQ assay, TCR CDR3 regions were amplified from genomic DNA by multiplex PCR. Extracted genomic DNA from each cell subset was distributed evenly across all wells of several immunoSEQ 96-well plates, and each plate was treated as a replicate. For sorted subsets, roughly 200 ng of genomic DNA, equivalent to 25,000 to 35,000 T cell genomes, went into each replicate PCR. The purified libraries were quantified using a Qubit 3.0 fluorometer, sized with a Bioanalyzer 2100, and then quantified again using the KAPA Library Quantification kit. Every immunoSEQ 96-well plate was sequenced on a dedicated single-read 150-cycle Illumina NextSeq 550 flow cell. The study's own analysis went as follows. The immunoSEQ output contained only junctional sequences without quality scores, so filtering could not match that applied to full-length reads. Sequences were annotated with PyIR, a Python wrapper for IgBLAST v1.9, using IMGT germline references to assign V/J genes and CDR3. Reads were filtered out if the reads had weak V/J assignments (E-value above 1e-6), no CDR3, stop codons, out-of-frame junctions, or ambiguous translated residues. A V3J clonotype was defined by an identical inferred V gene, J gene, and CDR3 amino acid sequence. Percentage overlap between repertoires was calculated by dividing the number of shared unique clonotypes by the size of the smaller repertoire. Three approaches were used to assess repertoire richness: RTK rarefaction, the Chao1 estimator, and Recon v2.1 estimates of unobserved clonotypes. Generation probabilities for all TCRbeta clonotypes obtained by the gDNA method from a handful of donors were computed using OLGA. As stored in TCRdb, this immuneACCESS dataset retains in-frame rearrangements with V and J assigned. A fraction of the clones does not appear; measured against another copy, unresolved V genes explain less than half of the discrepancy, and the remainder lacks a known reason. The DNA was the basis for D and trimming; V, J and clone size are from that table. For this sample the table gives a few hundred thousand clones, of which approximately 97% were detected only once. The ten largest account for about 0.057% of the sample.

CDR3 length: 14 amino acids, cysteine to phenylalanine. Only the CDR3 part of the read is kept: 42 bases, read in frame from the first base. The V end loses 2 bases and the J end loses 3 bases, and a stretch of 11 bases separates them. CDR1 and CDR2 are read off the germline V gene as SNHLY and FYNNEI. Here is what the overall study found, with its caveats: Even with the large sequencing depth, rarefaction of the sorted-subset datasets indicated that sequencing was incomplete. Clonotypes shared by all four sorted-subset donors showed higher generation probabilities than non-shared clonotypes. Because the study included only a small number of donors, the genetic and exposure-history diversity represented was limited. About 5% of naive CD4, roughly 3.5% of naive CD8, 2.3% of memory CD4, and 0.35% to 0.4% of memory CD8 clonotypes were shared across a few donors. Larger estimated clonotype richness was generally found for naive subsets than for memory subsets. Only blood was sampled, and tissue TCR repertoires likely differ from those in blood. Pairwise subsampling indicated that sequencing depth was expected to affect the degree of clonotype sharing among donors.

This TCR was sampled from a woman in her twenties or thirties in good health. The chain uses TRBV2 and TRBJ2-7; no confident D gene assignment can be made. The specimen was naive CD4+ T cells sorted from blood. The sample's cell subset or site label, decoded: CD45RA+ positively selected. CDR3 protein: CASSEQAVGYEQYF. The sequence in DNA is TGTGCCAGCAGTGAACAGGCGGTTGGCTACGAGCAGTACTTC.